Listed below are T cell receptor beta chains from one sample, sequenced in a study of monozygotic twins with inflammatory bowel disease. TCRdb re-called the 5' RACE reads and shows each CDR3 protein once, DNA omitted. This sample contains about 350,000 distinct CDR3 sequences. Source material: blood. The receptors originated from a human donor with ulcerative colitis or Crohn's disease, or a healthy co-twin of an affected twin (not recorded which). Each CDR3 is given with its conserved first and last residue.

J gene: TRBJ2-3
V gene: TRBV6-2/TRBV6-3
CDR3 protein: CASSSPPADTQYF

J gene: TRBJ2-1
V gene: TRBV19
CDR3 protein: CASSLIAGGRYNEQFF

J gene: TRBJ2-1
V gene: TRBV5-1
CDR3 protein: CASSFLAGSSYNEQFF

J gene: TRBJ1-2
V gene: TRBV7-9
CDR3 protein: CASSLTQGINYGYTF

J gene: TRBJ1-5
V gene: TRBV20-1
CDR3 protein: CSAGTEHSQPQHF

J gene: TRBJ1-2
V gene: TRBV30
CDR3 protein: CAWRYGDGYTF

J gene: TRBJ2-1
V gene: TRBV10-2
CDR3 protein: CATETGSYNEQFF

J gene: TRBJ2-2
V gene: TRBV5-1
CDR3 protein: CASSLEAGLRELFF

J gene: TRBJ1-5
V gene: TRBV7-2
CDR3 protein: CASSPKATMSQPQHF

J gene: TRBJ2-3
V gene: TRBV12-3/TRBV12-4
CDR3 protein: CASSSPGAGFPSAATQYF

J gene: TRBJ1-1
V gene: TRBV2
CDR3 protein: CASRLTGDTEAFF